Each of the 13 T cell receptor beta chains below was sequenced from the same sample in a study of blood T cell repertoires in COVID-19. TCRdb keeps only in-frame clones here, not all; method: immunoSEQ multiplex PCR. The data show around 340,000 clones, over 70% seen once. Sequenced sample: peripheral blood. Every receptor here comes from a young man with active or convalescent COVID-19.

This chain uses TRBV10-3 with TRBJ2-6, with TRBD2 matching over 7 bases. This CDR3 region has 16 residues. V gave up 2 bases and J gave up 2 bases; unmatched junction bases: 3. CDR1 and CDR2 from the germline V gene are ENHRY and SYGVKD. The CDR3, as DNA: TGTGCCATCAGTGAGCCGGGGGGACCTGGGGCCAACGTCCTGACTTTC. As protein: CAISEPGGPGANVLTF.

V is TRBV7-3 and J is TRBJ2-7, with 8 bases fitting TRBD1. The CDR3 covers 16 residues. Germline CDR1 and CDR2: SGHTA and FQGTGA. Germline trimming cut 5 bases from V and 10 bases from J; bases unmatched to any gene: 19. CDR3 region: CASSPRFEQRQGRQYF. CDR3 in DNA: TGTGCCAGCAGCCCCCGGTTTGAGCAGAGACAGGGGCGACAGTACTTC.

This clone was seen a handful of times. This chain connects TRBV30 to TRBJ1-1; 9 bases align to TRBD1. There are 14 residues in the CDR3. Germline lookup yields CDR1 GTSNPN and CDR2 SVGIG (reference sequence). With V trimmed by 3 bases and J by 3 bases, 5 bases remained unmatched. The CDR3 sequence is CAWRQWTGDTEAFF. CDR3 DNA: TGTGCCTGGAGACAGTGGACAGGGGACACTGAAGCTTTCTTT.

The chain uses TRBV24-1 and TRBJ2-1; TRBD2 aligns across 12 bases. The CDR3 extends over 18 amino acids. Germline V lookup: CDR1 KGHDR, CDR2 SFDVKD. The V and J ends lost 3 bases and 8 bases, in that order; junction bases with no gene match: 13. CDR3 DNA sequence: TGTGCCACCAGTGATCTGGCCCGGACTAGCGGGATTCTTGATGAGCAGTTCTTC. The encoded protein is CATSDLARTSGILDEQFF.

This clone was counted once. This chain connects TRBV12-3 or TRBV12-4 to TRBJ2-7; 9 bases map to TRBD1. The V gene end was trimmed by 5 bases and the J gene end by 6 bases; junction bases not matched to a gene: 5. The CDR3 runs 13 residues. The CDR3: CASSRTGGGEQYF. The CDR3 region has the DNA TGTGCCAGCAGTCGTACAGGGGGCGGCGAGCAGTACTTC.

The V gene is TRBV19, the J gene TRBJ2-7; a possible D gene is TRBD2 (5 bases). The V end lost 6 bases, the J end lost 7 bases, and 22 bases lay between the germline ends. The CDR3 loop spans 15 amino acids. The germline V gene has CDR1 LNHDA and CDR2 SQIVND (reference sequence). The CDR3 loop is CASSRPGSVLMEQYF. The CDR3 coding sequence is TGTGCCAGTAGCCGGCCGGGATCCGTCCTTATGGAGCAGTACTTC.

The chain employs TRBV28 and TRBJ1-2; no clear D. Germline loops: CDR1 MDHEN, CDR2 SYDVKM. V was trimmed by 3 bases and J by 5 bases, leaving 10 bases between them. The CDR3 consists of 13 residues. Here the CDR3 reads CASSFGGIYGYTF. The CDR3 bases are TGTGCCAGCAGTTTCGGCGGGATTTATGGCTACACCTTC.

The CDR3 coding sequence is TGTGCCACCCAGGACAGTGGGTATGGCTACACCTTC. Translation gives CATQDSGYGYTF. The V and J genes are TRBV6-5 and TRBJ1-2; maybe TRBD1 (6 bases). Trimming removed 10 bases at V and 5 bases at J, with 14 bases between. The CDR3 is 12 amino acids. From germline, CDR1 is MNHEY and CDR2 SVGAGI.

The V and J genes are TRBV4-3 and TRBJ2-5; possible D gene TRBD2, 6 bases. The CDR3 is 15 residues long. V was trimmed by 4 bases and J by 1 base, leaving 13 bases between them. Germline V gene lookup returns CDR1 LGHNA and CDR2 YSLEER. DNA of the CDR3: TGCGCCAGCAGCCTGGGGGAGCGGGCCCAAGAGACCCAGTACTTC. Protein: CASSLGERAQETQYF.

The V call is TRBV9, the J call TRBJ2-7, with D maybe TRBD1 (6 bases). Looked up from germline, CDR1 is SGDLS and CDR2 is YYNGEE. The CDR3 loop spans 13 amino acids. Trimming left V 4 bases short and J 5 bases short, with 13 bases between. The CDR3 region is CASSPQGADEQYF. The CDR3 region has the DNA TGTGCCAGCAGCCCACAGGGCGCCGACGAGCAGTACTTC.

The DNA for the CDR3 is TGTGCCAGCAGCCCCCGGACAGGGGGCAGTGAGGGCACCGGGGAGCTGTTTTTT. It specifies CASSPRTGGSEGTGELFF. The V and J genes are TRBV7-8 and TRBJ2-2; 11 nucleotides align to TRBD1. Per germline, CDR1 SGHVS and CDR2 FQNEAQ. This CDR3 has 18 amino acids. Germline trimming cut 5 bases from V and 4 bases from J; bases unmatched to any gene: 12.

The chain links TRBV6-5 to TRBJ2-7; 10 nucleotides line up with TRBD1. The CDR3 is 15 residues long. In germline, CDR1 is MNHEY, CDR2 SVGAGI. The trim removed 7 bases at V and 2 bases at J, leaving 8 bases unmatched. CDR3 coding DNA: TGTGCCAGCACCTCGGGGACAGGGGCTCCCTACGAGCAGTACTTC. Protein sequence: CASTSGTGAPYEQYF.

The chain uses TRBV10-3 and TRBJ2-3, with 7 positions matching TRBD2. Trimming cost V 0 bases and J 6 bases; bases outside gene matches: 9. In germline, CDR1 is ENHRY, CDR2 SYGVKD. The CDR3 length is 16 residues. In DNA form, the CDR3 reads TGTGCCATCAGTGAGTCTGGGACTACCCCCAGGGATACGCAGTATTTT. Translated: CAISESGTTPRDTQYF.